This is a list of T cell receptor beta chains from one sample in a study of PD-1 blockade in classical Hodgkin lymphoma. Generated by immunoSEQ multiplex PCR, the TCRdb table keeps only in-frame clones and is missing some. The sample holds about 75,000 clones, 85% to 95% seen once. The sample was peripheral blood mononuclear cells (PBMCs), taken at baseline. The receptors shown here come from a human donor with classical Hodgkin lymphoma. The CDR3 runs from the conserved cysteine through the conserved F or W. D genes are given only for firm matches. Part of the rows lack a size; the others show once, few, many or a class for expanded clones.

TRBV28,-,TRBD1,TRBJ2-7,TGTGCCAGCAGTCCGACGACAGGGAACTACGAGCAGTACTTC,CASSPTTGNYEQYF
TRBV6-5,-,TRBD2,TRBJ2-1,TGTGCCAGCAGCACATTAGCGGGGGCGTACAATGAGCAGTTCTTC,CASSTLAGAYNEQFF
TRBV4-1,once,TRBD2,TRBJ2-3,TGCGCCAGCAGCCAAGCGCTAGCGGGTTTTGGAACAGATACGCAGTATTTT,CASSQALAGFGTDTQYF
TRBV4-3,-,-,TRBJ1-4,TGCGCCAGCAGCCAAGTGACCGATGAAAAACTGTTTTTT,CASSQVTDEKLFF
TRBV27,-,-,TRBJ1-5,TGTGCCAGCGCGACAGGAGTCAATCAGCCCCAGCATTTT,CASATGVNQPQHF
TRBV5-4,-,-,TRBJ2-4,TGTGCCAGCAGCTGGGGGCTAATACAGGACGCCAAAAACATTCAGTACTTC,CASSWGLIQDAKNIQYF
TRBV30,-,TRBD1,TRBJ1-5,TGTGCCTGGACCCTCCACCGGGACAGGCACCATTTT,CAWTLHRDRHHF
TRBV5-6,-,-,TRBJ2-3,TGTGCCAGCAGCTGGCCTGGGGCGCACACAGATACGCAGTATTTT,CASSWPGAHTDTQYF
TRBV27,-,TRBD1,TRBJ1-5,TGTGCCAGCAGTTTAGTAGGCGGGACAGTGAATCAGCCCCAGCATTTT,CASSLVGGTVNQPQHF
TRBV5-1,few,TRBD1,TRBJ1-2,TGCGCCAGCAGCTCAATGGAGGGGGCGCAGCAGGACTATGGCTACACCTTC,CASSSMEGAQQDYGYTF
TRBV29-1,-,TRBD2,TRBJ2-5,TGCAGCGTTGTCGTCGGGGGGGGCTACTATGAGACCCAGTACTTC,CSVVVGGGYYETQYF
TRBV7-3,-,-,TRBJ1-2,TGTGCCAGCAGCTTCGGGGACTATGGCTACACCTTC,CASSFGDYGYTF
TRBV5-6,-,-,TRBJ2-7,TGTGCCAGCAGCTGGGGACATCTATTATCCTACGAGCAGTACTTC,CASSWGHLLSYEQYF
TRBV28,once,-,TRBJ1-5,TGTGCCAGCAGTGAGGGGTATCAGCCCCAGCATTTT,CASSEGYQPQHF
TRBV7-7,-,-,TRBJ2-2,TGTGCCAGCAGCCACCGAGCCGGGGAGCTGTTTTTT,CASSHRAGELFF
TRBV7-9,-,TRBD1,TRBJ1-2,TGTGCCAGCAGCTCCCTCCCCGGACAGGGTTCGGCTAACTATGGCTACACCTTC,CASSSLPGQGSANYGYTF
TRBV7-2,once,-,TRBJ1-2,TGTGCCAGCAGCTTAGGGGAACGTAACTATGGCTACACCTTC,CASSLGERNYGYTF
TRBV28,-,TRBD2,TRBJ2-7,TGTGCCAGCAGTCCCGAGGCGGGAGAAGGCTACGAGCAGTACTTC,CASSPEAGEGYEQYF
TRBV2,once,-,TRBJ1-1,TGTGCCAGCCCCAACACGGGGCCGAACACTGAAGCTTTCTTT,CASPNTGPNTEAFF
TRBV4-3,-,-,TRBJ1-5,TGCGCCAGCAGCCACCACGTCGGGACACCTAATCAGCCCCAGCATTTT,CASSHHVGTPNQPQHF
TRBV6-5,-,TRBD2,TRBJ2-1,TGTGCCAGCAGTCCCCCTAGCGGGGGTGCGGATGAGCAGTTCTTC,CASSPPSGGADEQFF
TRBV11-2,-,-,TRBJ2-2,TGTGCCAGCAGCTTTAGGGACACGAACACCGGGGAGCTGTTTTTT,CASSFRDTNTGELFF
TRBV28,-,-,TRBJ1-4,TGTGCCAGCCCAACTAATGAAAAACTGTTTTTT,CASPTNEKLFF
TRBV18,few,-,TRBJ1-4,TGTGCCAGCTCACGATTAGGGAACCATGAAAAACTGTTTTTT,CASSRLGNHEKLFF
TRBV10-3,-,TRBD2,TRBJ2-7,TGTGCCATCAGCGCCGATGGTAGCGGGAGGGCCCAGTACTTC,CAISADGSGRAQYF
TRBV27,-,TRBD2,TRBJ2-7,TGTGCCAGCAGAGGTTCCGCGGGAGCCTACGAGCAGTACTTC,CASRGSAGAYEQYF
TRBV28,-,-,TRBJ1-1,TGTGCCAGCAGTTTATGGGGAGCGCGAGCTTTCTTT,CASSLWGARAFF
TRBV4-3,once,TRBD1,TRBJ2-7,TGCGCCAGCAGCCTATCTTCGACAGGGGCGCGCCACGAGCAGTACTTC,CASSLSSTGARHEQYF
TRBV1,-,-,TRBJ2-4,TGCACCAGCAGCCAGCCGCGGGGTCACGTGGCCAAAAACATTCAGTACTTC,CTSSQPRGHVAKNIQYF
TRBV11-2,-,-,TRBJ2-1,TGTGCCAGCAGCTTACATACTTACAATGAGCAGTTCTTC,CASSLHTYNEQFF
TRBV6-5,-,-,TRBJ1-1,TGTGCCAGCGGCCCCGGGATAGGGGCGGGTGAAGCTTTCTTT,CASGPGIGAGEAFF
TRBV25-1,-,TRBD2,TRBJ2-1,TGTGCCAGCTGGGGCGGGAGGCTCTCCTACAATGAGCAGTTCTTC,CASWGGRLSYNEQFF
TRBV5-1,-,TRBD1,TRBJ1-6,TGCGCCAGCAGCCCGGGACAGGGGTATAATTCACCCCTCCACTTT,CASSPGQGYNSPLHF
TRBV7-2,-,TRBD2,TRBJ2-7,TGTGCCAGCAGCTTAGCCCTAGCGGGAGGCCCATCCGGGCAGTACTTC,CASSLALAGGPSGQYF
TRBV11-1,-,TRBD2,TRBJ2-5,TGTGCCAGCAGCTTCTCTAGCGGCCAAGAGACCCAGTACTTC,CASSFSSGQETQYF
TRBV12-5,-,TRBD1,TRBJ2-5,TGTGCTAGTGGTCTTACAGGGGATTGGCAAGAGACCCAGTACTTC,CASGLTGDWQETQYF
TRBV12-5,-,TRBD1,TRBJ2-3,TGTGCTAGTGGTTTCGGGTCGGTGGTTCGGGACAGGGGCACAGGAGGAGATACGCAGTATTTT,CASGFGSVVRDRGTGGDTQYF
TRBV7-2,-,-,TRBJ2-6,TGTGCCAGCAGCTTAAGACTCGCTATGGCAGGGGCCAACGTCCTGACTTTC,CASSLRLAMAGANVLTF
TRBV4-1,-,-,TRBJ1-5,TGCGCCAGCAGCCGGGACCTTAGCAATCAGCCCCAGCATTTT,CASSRDLSNQPQHF
TRBV19,-,-,TRBJ2-2,TGTGCCAGTAGTATAGCCTCGACAGTGTCGGTTTTCCGGGAGCTGTTTTTT,CASSIASTVSVFRELFF
TRBV9,-,TRBD1,TRBJ2-2,TGTGCCAGCAGCGTACCAACTGAGAGCCGGGACAGCCACCTCACCGGGGAGCTGTTTTTT,CASSVPTESRDSHLTGELFF
TRBV7-8,-,-,TRBJ1-2,TGTGCCAGCAGCTTAAGGAACTATGGCTTCACCTTC,CASSLRNYGFTF
TRBV29-1,few,-,TRBJ1-1,TGCAGCGGGCGGGACACTGAAGCTTTCTTT,CSGRDTEAFF
TRBV7-6,-,TRBD1,TRBJ1-6,TGTGCCAGCAGCTTATACGGTGGGGGACAGGGATTTGGCTCCTATAATTCACCCCTCCACTTT,CASSLYGGGQGFGSYNSPLHF
TRBV7-2,-,TRBD1,TRBJ1-1,TGTGCCAGCAGTCTGGGTACAGGGGGGTTGAACACTGAAGCTTTCTTT,CASSLGTGGLNTEAFF